This TCR beta chain was recovered during a study of blood T cell repertoires in COVID-19. In the study overall: Sites in the United States, Italy and Spain provided acute and convalescent COVID-19 samples.

With 4 bases removed from V and 9 bases from J, the gap between germline ends came to 14 bases. Germline CDR1 reads LGHNA; CDR2 reads YSLEER. The CDR3 has 13 residues. Here immunoSEQ multiplex PCR was the method, and the copy in TCRdb shows in-frame clones only, minus some. The repertoire holds under 250,000 clones, with approximately 80% as singletons. Input material: peripheral blood. V is TRBV4-3 and J is TRBJ2-3; D ambiguous. The TCR comes from a woman aged 55-75 years who had recovered from COVID-19. The chain's CDR3 is CASSPQRLGTQYF. DNA of the CDR3: TGCGCCAGCAGCCCCCAGAGACTCGGGACGCAGTATTTT.